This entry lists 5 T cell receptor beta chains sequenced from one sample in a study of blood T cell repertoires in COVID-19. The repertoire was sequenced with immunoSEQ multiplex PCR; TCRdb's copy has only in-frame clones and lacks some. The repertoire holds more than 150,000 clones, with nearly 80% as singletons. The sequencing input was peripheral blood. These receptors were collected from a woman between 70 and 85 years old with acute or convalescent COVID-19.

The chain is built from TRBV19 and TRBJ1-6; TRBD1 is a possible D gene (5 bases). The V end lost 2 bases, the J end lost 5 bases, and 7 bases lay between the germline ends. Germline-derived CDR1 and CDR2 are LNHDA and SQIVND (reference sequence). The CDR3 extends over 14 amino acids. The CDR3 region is CASSIRTHNSPLHF. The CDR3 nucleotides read TGTGCCAGTAGTATAAGGACACATAATTCACCCCTCCACTTT.

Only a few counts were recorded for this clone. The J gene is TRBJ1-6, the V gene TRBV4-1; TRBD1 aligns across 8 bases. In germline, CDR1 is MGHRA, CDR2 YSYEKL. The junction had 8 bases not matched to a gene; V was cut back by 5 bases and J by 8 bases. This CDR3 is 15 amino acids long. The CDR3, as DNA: TGCGCCAGCAGCTGGGAGGGACAGGTCCATTCACCCCTCCACTTT. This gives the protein CASSWEGQVHSPLHF.

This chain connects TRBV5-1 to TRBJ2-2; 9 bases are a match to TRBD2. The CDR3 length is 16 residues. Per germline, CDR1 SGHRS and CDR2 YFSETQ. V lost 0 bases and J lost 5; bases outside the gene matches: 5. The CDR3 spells CASSLGLAGWTGELFF. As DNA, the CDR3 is TGCGCCAGCAGCTTGGGGCTAGCGGGATGGACCGGGGAGCTGTTTTTT.

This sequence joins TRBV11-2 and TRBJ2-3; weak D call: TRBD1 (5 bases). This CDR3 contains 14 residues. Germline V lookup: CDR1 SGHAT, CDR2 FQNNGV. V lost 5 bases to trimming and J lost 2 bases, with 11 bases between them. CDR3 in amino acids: CASSPQGFTDTQYF. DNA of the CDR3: TGTGCCAGCAGCCCTCAGGGATTCACAGATACGCAGTATTTT.

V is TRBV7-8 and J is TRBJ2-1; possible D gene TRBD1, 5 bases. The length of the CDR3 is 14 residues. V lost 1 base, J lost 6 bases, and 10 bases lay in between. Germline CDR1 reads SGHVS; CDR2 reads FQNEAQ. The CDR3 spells CASSLGQGANEQFF. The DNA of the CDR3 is TGTGCCAGCAGCTTAGGGCAGGGTGCCAATGAGCAGTTCTTC.